This TCR beta chain originates from a study of cytomegalovirus exposure and HLA in healthy donors. Study conclusions and caveats: Presence/absence analyses assumed roughly uniform sequencing depth across donors, which may not hold. Using the classifier, cytomegalovirus status was reportedly diagnosed with high specificity and sensitivity. Exclusion applied to some V segments, including TRBV6-2 and TRBV6-3, as they were indistinguishable.

Vbeta (60) and Jbeta (13) primers were used in the PCR. TCRdb keeps only in-frame clones here, not all; method: immunoSEQ multiplex PCR. The ten top clones account for less than 3.5%, within a sample of more than 110,000 clones. Per germline, CDR1 MNHEY and CDR2 SMNVEV (reference sequence). The CDR3 covers 15 residues. Trimming cost V 6 bases and J 5 bases; bases outside gene matches: 9. With respect to this clone: The antigen remains undetermined.

The J gene is TRBJ1-5, the V gene TRBV27; TRBD1 matches 8 bases. This clonotype was obtained from a man in his forties or fifties in good health and CMV-seronegative. Input material: PBMCs. The chain's CDR3 is CASSRGQGWDQPQHF. CDR3 nucleotides: TGTGCCAGCAGCCGAGGACAGGGTTGGGATCAGCCCCAGCATTTT.